This T cell receptor (beta chain) appears in the sequencing data of a study of identical twins. After template switching added a universal primer site, the resulting cDNA carried unique molecular identifiers. TCRdb recomputed calls from the 5' RACE reads with MiXCR, one row per CDR3 protein. The table records about 430,000 distinct CDR3 sequences, approximately 18% of them present only once. General study points: Some out-of-frame alpha sequences were shared by twins, and these showed excess low generation probability. While abundant cord blood beta clonotypes carried fewer insertions, memory repertoires showed no such pattern. Sharing of beta out-of-frame sequences by twins showed a weaker excess.

Comments on this clonotype: Its antigen remains unknown.

This clonotype originated in a man aged 45 to 65 in good health. Sequencing was carried out using naive T cells sorted from blood.

The CDR3 loop is CSVHDGYSGNTIYF. CDR3 nucleotides: TGCAGCGTTCACGACGGTTACTCTGGAAACACCATATATTTT. The chain recombines TRBV29-1 with TRBJ1-3; no reliable D call. CDR1 and CDR2 from the germline V gene are SQVTM and ANQGSEA. With 5 bases removed from V and 0 bases from J, the gap between germline ends came to 11 bases. The CDR3 runs to 14 residues.